The next 31 T cell receptor beta chains were all read from a single sample in a study of lymphopenia after photon versus proton radiotherapy. Repertoires were generated with immunoSEQ multiplex PCR, while TCRdb's copy carries only in-frame clones and drops some. The sample lists some 42,000 clones; approximately 83% were seen once. The sample consisted of peripheral blood, taken from a patient treated with proton-based radiotherapy. These receptor sequences come from a woman in her sixties or seventies with pancreatic cancer.

This rearrangement joins TRBV4-3 to TRBJ2-7; D might be TRBD1 or TRBD2, each matching 6 bases. V was shortened by 1 base and J by 5 bases, with 9 bases between the two germline ends. This CDR3 region has 13 residues. The germline V gene has CDR1 LGHNA and CDR2 YSLEER. The DNA of the CDR3 is TGCGCCAGCAGCCAAGCGGGGGCCCACGAGCAGTACTTC. Its protein product is CASSQAGAHEQYF.

CDR3 protein: CSVAGGWGTGELFF. Here the CDR3 DNA reads TGCAGCGTTGCAGGGGGCTGGGGCACCGGGGAGCTGTTTTTT. V usage is TRBV29-1 and J usage is TRBJ2-2; 8 bases map to TRBD1. Trimming cost V 4 bases and J 4 bases; bases outside gene matches: 5. The CDR3 length is 14 residues. CDR1 is SQVTM, CDR2 ANQGSEA, per germline.

This sequence joins TRBV21-1 and TRBJ2-3; the table names TRBD2, a call not compared with the DNA. TRBV21-1 is reported as a pseudogene. CDR3 length equals 15 residues. The CDR3 loop is CASSKAGLYTDTQYF. CDR3 nucleotides: TGTGCCAGCAGCAAAGCCGGGTTATACACAGATACGCAGTATTTT.

This sequence joins TRBV7-9 and TRBJ2-1, with D possibly being TRBD1 (5 bases). With 5 bases removed from V and 5 bases from J, the gap between germline ends came to 22 bases. This CDR3 region has 17 residues. Germline V lookup: CDR1 SEHNR, CDR2 FQNEAQ (reference sequence). The CDR3 here is CASSPFQGIKGNNEQFF. The CDR3 DNA is TGTGCCAGCAGCCCATTTCAGGGTATCAAAGGTAACAATGAGCAGTTCTTC.

This chain joins TRBV13 and TRBJ2-7, with no clear D. CDR1 is PRHDT, CDR2 FYEKMQ, per germline (reference sequence). Trimming pared 0 bases from V and 4 bases from J, leaving 7 bases between. The CDR3 is 13 residues long. CDR3 bases: TGTGCCAGCAGCTTAGGGGGTCCGTACGAGCAGTACTTC. This sequence encodes CASSLGGPYEQYF.

This chain links TRBV4-3 with TRBJ1-5; D gene unclear. Germline assignment: CDR1 LGHNA and CDR2 YSLEER. The CDR3 length is 14 residues. V was shortened by 1 base and J by 4 bases, with 8 bases between the two germline ends. As DNA, the CDR3 is TGCGCCAGCAGCCAAGTTACTGGGAATCAGCCCCAGCATTTT. Protein: CASSQVTGNQPQHF.

J is TRBJ2-3 and V is TRBV7-3, with D uncertain. Germline V gene data show CDR1 as SGHTA and CDR2 as FQGTGA. The CDR3 totals 12 residues. V was clipped by 2 bases and J by 4 bases, with 4 bases between them. The chain's CDR3 is CASSLGADTQYF. In nucleotides, the CDR3 is TGTGCCAGCAGCTTAGGGGCAGATACGCAGTATTTT.

DNA of the CDR3: TGTGCCAGCAGCTTAGTAGGGATATATGGCTACACCTTC. This codes for CASSLVGIYGYTF. The chain joins TRBV7-8 to TRBJ1-2; D call uncertain. Germline-derived CDR1 and CDR2 are SGHVS and FQNEAQ. Deletions cut 1 base from V and 5 bases from J, with 8 bases between. This CDR3 is 13 amino acids long. The variable domain in full, with the rest retrieved from reference TRBV7-8 and TRBJ1-2, is GAGVSQSPRYKVAKRGQDVALRCDPISGHVSLFWYQQALGQGPEFLTYFQNEAQLDKSGLPSDRFFAERPEGSVSTLKIQRTQQEDSAVYLCASSLVGIYGYTFGSGTRLTVV.

The V and J genes are TRBV7-6 and TRBJ2-2; possibly TRBD1 for D (6 bases). V was trimmed by 6 bases and J by 7 bases, leaving 12 bases between them. CDR1 and CDR2 (germline): SGHVS, FNYEAQ. CDR3 size: 13 residues. CDR3 sequence reads: CASRRGFDGELFF. CDR3 bases: TGTGCCAGCAGGAGGGGGTTTGACGGGGAGCTGTTTTTT.

The rearrangement joins TRBV7-9 to TRBJ2-1, with 8 bases identical to TRBD1. Germline V gene data show CDR1 as SEHNR and CDR2 as FQNEAQ (reference sequence). CDR3 length equals 19 residues. J gave up 7 bases and V 2 bases, and 19 bases lay outside the gene matches. The CDR3 bases are TGTGCCAGCAGCTTATTGCTCGGAACCGCCGGGACAGGCCGAAATGAGCAGTTCTTC. Translating gives CASSLLLGTAGTGRNEQFF.

CDR3 region: CASSLMVDTQYF. In DNA, the CDR3 is TGTGCCAGCAGCTTAATGGTGGATACGCAGTATTTT. The V gene is TRBV7-3, the J gene TRBJ2-3; D is unresolved. Germline CDR1 reads SGHTA; CDR2 reads FQGTGA. The V gene lost 1 base and the J gene lost 6 bases, with 5 bases spanning the gap. This CDR3 is built from 12 residues. Variable domain in full (rest from reference TRBV7-3 and TRBJ2-3): GAGVSQTPSNKVTEKGKYVELRCDPISGHTALYWYRQSLGQGPEFLIYFQGTGAADDSGLPNDRFFAVRPEGSVSTLKIQRTERGDSAVYLCASSLMVDTQYFGPGTRLTVL.

This clone came up once. The J gene is TRBJ1-1, the V gene TRBV7-4; 10 bases align to TRBD1. Germline V gene data show CDR1 as SGHVT and CDR2 as SQSDAQ. After removal of 3 bases from V and 3 bases from J, the junction contained 7 bases not matched to a gene. This CDR3 region has 16 residues. CDR3 coding DNA: TGTGCCAGCAGCTTGACAGGGGGCGGGAGGGACACTGAAGCTTTCTTT. This gives the protein CASSLTGGGRDTEAFF.

The chain recombines TRBV7-9 with TRBJ2-7; TRBD2 is a possible D gene (6 bases). CDR1 and CDR2 from the germline V gene are SEHNR and FQNEAQ (reference sequence). This CDR3 region has 16 residues. V was pared by 1 base and J by 0 bases, with 13 bases between. The DNA for the CDR3 is TGTGCCAGCAGCTTAGACGGGGGAACACGCTCCTACGAGCAGTACTTC. It yields the protein CASSLDGGTRSYEQYF.

The chain uses TRBV5-1 and TRBJ2-1; D is tentatively TRBD1 or TRBD2 (6 bases each). The ends were cut back, 0 bases at V and 0 bases at J, with 7 bases in the middle. CDR3 length: 15 residues. The germline V gene encodes CDR1 SGHRS and CDR2 YFSETQ. The CDR3 loop reads CASSLEGGSYNEQFF. CDR3 DNA sequence: TGCGCCAGCAGCTTGGAGGGGGGCTCCTACAATGAGCAGTTCTTC.

The chain combines TRBV30 with TRBJ1-2; D gene ambiguous. The V and J ends lost 2 bases and 8 bases respectively, with 15 bases between them. CDR3 size: 13 residues. The germline CDR1 and CDR2 sequences are GTSNPN and SVGIG (reference sequence). This CDR3 is CAWSTSFLAGYTF. In DNA form, the CDR3 reads TGTGCCTGGAGTACCTCCTTTCTTGCAGGCTACACCTTC.

The chain has TRBV6-4 and TRBJ2-1, with TRBD1 identical over 8 bases. The CDR3 extends over 15 amino acids. J lost 3 bases, V lost 3 bases, and 4 bases had no gene match. Per germline, CDR1 MRHNA and CDR2 SNTAGT. As DNA, the CDR3 is TGTGCCAGCAGTGAAGGAGGGACAGGCTACAATGAGCAGTTCTTC. Protein product: CASSEGGTGYNEQFF.

This clone has more than one count but fewer than ten. The rearrangement links TRBV6-1 to TRBJ2-2; D might be TRBD1 (6 bases). Germline CDR1 reads MNHNS; CDR2 reads SASEGT. The CDR3 is 15 amino acids. The V end was cut by 4 bases, the J end by 2 bases, with 11 bases between. The CDR3: CASSVSRGNTGELFF. The CDR3 nucleotides read TGTGCCAGCAGTGTCTCCAGGGGAAACACCGGGGAGCTGTTTTTT.

The chain combines TRBV11-1 with TRBJ2-1, with TRBD2 identical over 10 bases. Germline-derived CDR1 and CDR2 are SGHAT and FQDESV (reference sequence). The trim removed 8 bases at V and 6 bases at J, leaving 16 bases unmatched. The CDR3 contains 17 residues. CDR3 amino acids: CASSGLSGRARGNEQFF. The CDR3 DNA reads TGTGCCAGCTCAGGGTTGAGCGGGAGGGCCCGGGGCAATGAGCAGTTCTTC.

This clone was seen a handful of times. The chain combines TRBV21-1 with TRBJ1-1. TRBV21-1 counts as a pseudogene. This CDR3 spans 17 amino acids. CDR3 residues: CASSKGPPTVRNTEAFF. CDR3 DNA: TGTGCCAGCAGCAAAGGCCCCCCAACGGTGAGAAACACTGAAGCTTTCTTT.

V gene TRBV2 combines with J gene TRBJ2-3; possibly TRBD1 for D (5 bases). CDR1 and CDR2 from the germline V gene are SNHLY and FYNNEI. CDR3 size: 13 residues. V was pared by 6 bases and J by 4 bases, with 11 bases between. CDR3 residues: CASRLDSADTQYF. DNA of the CDR3: TGTGCCAGCAGGTTAGACAGTGCAGATACGCAGTATTTT. Using reference TRBV2 and TRBJ2-3 for the parts outside the CDR3, the full variable domain is EPEVTQTPSHQVTQMGQEVILRCVPISNHLYFYWYRQILGQKVEFLVSFYNNEISEKSEIFDDQFSVERPDGSNFTLKIRSTKLEDSAMYFCASRLDSADTQYFGPGTRLTVL.

The chain is built from TRBV4-3 and TRBJ2-1, with 10 positions matching TRBD2. The CDR3 is 17 amino acids. Germline assignment: CDR1 LGHNA and CDR2 YSLEER. Germline trimming cut 0 bases from V and 1 base from J; bases unmatched to any gene: 3. The chain's CDR3 is CASSQDPSGSSYNEQFF. CDR3 bases: TGCGCCAGCAGCCAAGACCCTAGCGGGAGTTCCTACAATGAGCAGTTCTTC.

The chain recombines TRBV7-3 with TRBJ2-2; tentatively, D is TRBD1 (8 bases). The length of the CDR3 is 17 residues. The germline gives CDR1 SGHTA, CDR2 FQGTGA. Trimming removed 5 bases at V and 5 bases at J, with 21 bases between. The CDR3 coding sequence is TGTGCCAGCAGCCCGTCCTCCGACAGGGGAGGGACCGGGGAGCTGTTTTTT. Amino acids: CASSPSSDRGGTGELFF.

This clone was seen a few times. The sample carries other DNA sequences with the same CDR3. V gene TRBV28 combines with J gene TRBJ1-5, with 8 bases lining up with TRBD1. CDR1 and CDR2 from the germline V gene are MDHEN and SYDVKM. V lost 2 bases, J lost 2 bases, and 2 bases stayed unmatched. The CDR3 length is 15 residues. Here the CDR3 DNA reads TGTGCCAGCAGTTTAGGACAGGGTGGCAATCAGCCCCAGCATTTT. Protein: CASSLGQGGNQPQHF.

The J gene is TRBJ2-3, the V gene TRBV9; D is unresolved. The CDR3 is 14 amino acids. V dropped 0 bases and J dropped 1 base, with 6 bases sitting between them. Germline CDR1 reads SGDLS; CDR2 reads YYNGEE. CDR3 residues: CASSVGQGTDTQYF. The CDR3 DNA is TGTGCCAGCAGCGTAGGGCAGGGCACAGATACGCAGTATTTT.

The count of this clone is one. The chain employs TRBV10-3 and TRBJ1-2; weak D call: TRBD1 (6 bases). The CDR3 contains 13 residues. V lost 10 bases and J 0 bases, leaving 12 bases between the germline ends. Germline CDR1 is ENHRY and CDR2 is SYGVKD. CDR3 sequence reads: CATRQEPNYGYTF. In DNA form, the CDR3 reads TGTGCCACCCGACAGGAACCTAACTATGGCTACACCTTC.

The chain employs TRBV27 and TRBJ2-1; D is undetermined. Germline V gene lookup returns CDR1 MNHEY and CDR2 SMNVEV (reference sequence). V lost 5 bases to trimming and J lost 9 bases, with 11 bases between them. This CDR3 contains 12 residues. CDR3: CASSLRGGEQFF. For the CDR3, the DNA is TGTGCCAGCAGTCTCCGCGGTGGTGAGCAGTTCTTC.

The gene calls are TRBV6-1 and TRBJ1-2; the D gene is possibly TRBD1 (5 bases). The CDR3 is 16 amino acids. Germline-derived CDR1 and CDR2 are MNHNS and SASEGT. Trimming removed 3 bases at V and 6 bases at J, with 20 bases between. CDR3 residues: CASSDRVGAGRDGYTF. The CDR3 nucleotides read TGTGCCAGCAGTGATAGGGTAGGGGCGGGTAGGGATGGCTACACCTTC.

The gene calls are TRBV6-1 and TRBJ1-5, with D hard to call. This CDR3 has 14 amino acids. Between the trimmed V and J ends, which lost 6 bases and 4 bases, there was a span of 13 bases. Per the germline V gene, CDR1 is MNHNS and CDR2 is SASEGT. The CDR3 DNA follows: TGTGCCAGCAGCCACATGGGGTTAAATCAGCCCCAGCATTTT. Protein product: CASSHMGLNQPQHF.

The table lists this clone with a few counts. The rearrangement links TRBV6-6 to TRBJ2-7; 9 positions agree with TRBD2. Per germline, CDR1 MNHNY and CDR2 SVGAGI (reference sequence). The CDR3 totals 15 residues. Trimming cost V 2 bases and J 6 bases; bases outside gene matches: 8. The CDR3 nucleotides are TGTGCCAGCAGTTACGGGTCTAGCGGGAATGTCGAGCAGTACTTC. As protein: CASSYGSSGNVEQYF.

J is TRBJ2-7 and V is TRBV7-9; 7 nucleotides line up with TRBD1. V lost 5 bases to trimming and J lost 5 bases; unmatched junction nucleotides: 15. The CDR3 is 16 amino acids. Germline CDR1 and CDR2: SEHNR and FQNEAQ (reference sequence). CDR3 residues: CASSKNRQGVAHEQYF. DNA of the CDR3: TGTGCCAGCAGCAAAAATAGACAGGGAGTCGCCCACGAGCAGTACTTC.

The chain recombines TRBV19 with TRBJ2-3; 8 bases match TRBD1. The trim removed 6 bases at V and 4 bases at J, leaving 12 bases unmatched. The CDR3 is made up of 16 amino acids. Germline V gene data show CDR1 as LNHDA and CDR2 as SQIVND (reference sequence). CDR3 nucleotides: TGTGCCAGTAGCCCTAGACAGGGGATGGGCCCAGATACGCAGTATTTT. Protein product: CASSPRQGMGPDTQYF.